One sample yielded the 29 T cell receptor beta chains listed below, sequenced in a study of cytomegalovirus exposure and HLA in healthy donors. 60 Vbeta and 13 Jbeta primers were used in PCR. Some clones are missing from TCRdb's copy, which holds only in-frame ones; the method was immunoSEQ multiplex PCR. The sample includes roughly 120,000 clones, around 81% of them seen just once. Specimen: PBMCs. Source of these receptors: a woman in her 30s in good health and CMV-seronegative.

In this sample, this clone turned up once. V and J are TRBV2 and TRBJ2-1; 11 bases align to TRBD2. The CDR3 spans 16 residues. Germline V lookup: CDR1 SNHLY, CDR2 FYNNEI. V trimming: 7 bases; J trimming: 4 bases; junction bases outside the gene matches: 9. CDR3 bases: TGTGCCAGCATTAGCGGGAGGGGAGCGGGGTACAATGAGCAGTTCTTC. Its protein product is CASISGRGAGYNEQFF.

This chain joins TRBV5-1 and TRBJ2-1, with a tentative D call TRBD1 (8 bases). Between the trimmed V and J ends, which lost 5 bases and 9 bases, there was a span of 21 bases. This CDR3 contains 15 residues. Germline lookup yields CDR1 SGHRS and CDR2 YFSETQ. The CDR3: CASRPNRGGRSEQFF. CDR3 coding DNA: TGCGCCAGCAGGCCTAACAGGGGGGGAAGGTCTGAGCAGTTCTTC.

V and J are TRBV9 and TRBJ2-5; 8 nucleotides agree with TRBD2. This CDR3 comprises 15 residues. Germline-derived CDR1 and CDR2 are SGDLS and YYNGEE. V dropped 3 bases and J dropped 2; count of bases not matched to a gene: 6. The CDR3 is CASSGKREWQETQYF. The DNA of the CDR3 is TGTGCCAGCAGCGGGAAGCGGGAGTGGCAAGAGACCCAGTACTTC.

The rearrangement links TRBV19 to TRBJ2-7; 12 bases fit TRBD2. Looked up from germline, CDR1 is LNHDA and CDR2 is SQIVND (reference sequence). This CDR3 contains 15 residues. With 4 bases clipped from V and 3 bases from J, the junction kept 4 bases outside the gene matches. Written as DNA, the CDR3 is TGTGCCAGTAGTACCCGGACTAGCGGGATCTACGAGCAGTACTTC. Residues: CASSTRTSGIYEQYF.

The rearrangement joins TRBV19 to TRBJ2-1, with 7 bases lining up with TRBD2. Germline V lookup: CDR1 LNHDA, CDR2 SQIVND (reference sequence). The CDR3 length is 14 residues. J gave up 7 bases and V 1 base, and 4 bases lay outside the gene matches. The CDR3 nucleotides read TGTGCCAGTAGTATAGTCGGGACTAATAATGAGCAGTTCTTC. The encoded protein is CASSIVGTNNEQFF.

This sequence joins TRBV9 and TRBJ1-4, with TRBD1 identical over 9 bases. Germline CDR1 and CDR2: SGDLS and YYNGEE. This CDR3 comprises 16 residues. J gave up 7 bases and V 4 bases, and 11 bases lay outside the gene matches. Here the CDR3 DNA reads TGTGCCAGCAGCCCCCCGGGACAGGGTCTCTTTGAAAAACTGTTTTTT. It is translated as CASSPPGQGLFEKLFF.

This clone was observed a single time. The gene calls are TRBV7-9 and TRBJ1-2; D perhaps matches TRBD1 (6 bases). The CDR3 totals 15 residues. Germline CDR1 is SEHNR and CDR2 is FQNEAQ (reference sequence). V lost 5 bases and J lost 4, with 17 bases in between. CDR3 in amino acids: CASSLPTGQVYGYTF. CDR3 bases: TGTGCCAGCAGCCTGCCGACAGGACAAGTCTATGGCTACACCTTC.

This clone was observed a single time. The chain's CDR3 is CASSLPSDTQYF. The CDR3 DNA follows: TGCGCCAGCAGCTTGCCGTCAGATACGCAGTATTTT. V and J are TRBV5-1 and TRBJ2-3; no firm D call. Germline CDR1 SGHRS, CDR2 YFSETQ. Between the trimmed V and J ends, which lost 1 base and 4 bases, there was a span of 4 bases. This CDR3 is built from 12 residues.

CDR3 nucleotides: TGCGCCAGCCGATACACTGGGGCCAACGTCCTGACTTTC. Its translation is CASRYTGANVLTF. This sequence joins TRBV5-1 and TRBJ2-6; D gene ambiguous. The germline V gene encodes CDR1 SGHRS and CDR2 YFSETQ. V lost 7 bases, J lost 2 bases, and 7 bases lay in between. CDR3 length: 13 residues.

V usage is TRBV7-2 and J usage is TRBJ2-3; 14 nucleotides agree with TRBD2. CDR1 is SGHTA, CDR2 FQGNSA, per germline. The J segment lost 1 base and the V segment lost 6 bases, leaving 9 bases of the junction unmatched. The CDR3 is 18 residues long. The CDR3 DNA reads TGTGCCAGCAGAACAGGGACTAGCGGGAGTGCAGGCACAGATACGCAGTATTTT. Its protein product is CASRTGTSGSAGTDTQYF.

The chain recombines TRBV4-2 with TRBJ2-2; D gene ambiguous. The CDR3 contains 15 residues. CDR1 is LGHNA, CDR2 YNFKEQ, per germline. With 0 bases removed from V and 0 bases from J, the gap between germline ends came to 5 bases. In DNA form, the CDR3 reads TGTGCCAGCAGCCAAGAGCCAGCGAACACCGGGGAGCTGTTTTTT. It specifies CASSQEPANTGELFF.

The chain employs TRBV9 and TRBJ1-3; 10 bases align to TRBD1. There are 18 residues in the CDR3. Germline V gives CDR1 SGDLS, CDR2 YYNGEE. Losses at the gene ends were 2 bases for V and 2 bases for J; bases not matched to a gene: 10. The CDR3 DNA follows: TGTGCCAGCAGCGTCAATCCGAAGGACAGGGGGACTGGAAACACCATATATTTT. This encodes CASSVNPKDRGTGNTIYF.

The chain uses TRBV6-1 and TRBJ1-5, with 8 bases lining up with TRBD1. Germline assignment: CDR1 MNHNS and CDR2 SASEGT. This CDR3 comprises 14 residues. With 6 bases clipped from V and 5 bases from J, the junction kept 6 bases outside the gene matches. CDR3 nucleotide sequence: TGTGCCAGCAGGTACGACAGGGGCGATCAGCCCCAGCATTTT. Its translation: CASRYDRGDQPQHF.

The chain couples TRBV5-1 to TRBJ2-1, with 9 bases lining up with TRBD2. This CDR3 contains 15 residues. Per the germline V gene, CDR1 is SGHRS and CDR2 is YFSETQ. Germline trimming cut 4 bases from V and 4 bases from J; bases unmatched to any gene: 6. The CDR3 reads CASSLGLALYNEQFF. The DNA of the CDR3 is TGCGCCAGCAGCCTAGGACTAGCGTTGTACAATGAGCAGTTCTTC.

This chain links TRBV27 with TRBJ2-3; 8 bases align to TRBD2. With 9 bases clipped from V and 4 bases from J, the junction kept 6 bases outside the gene matches. The CDR3 runs to 13 residues. The germline V gene has CDR1 MNHEY and CDR2 SMNVEV (reference sequence). The CDR3 sequence is CASPGGGPDTQYF. CDR3 nucleotides: TGTGCCAGTCCGGGGGGGGGCCCAGATACGCAGTATTTT.

The chain uses TRBV29-1 and TRBJ2-7; 8 positions agree with TRBD2. The V segment lost 6 bases and the J segment 3 bases; nucleotides outside the gene matches: 10. The CDR3 totals 14 residues. Per germline, CDR1 SQVTM and CDR2 ANQGSEA. The CDR3 DNA follows: TGCAGCGTCGCAGACATAGCGGGGAACTACGAGCAGTACTTC. Its protein is CSVADIAGNYEQYF.

This chain links TRBV9 with TRBJ2-1; TRBD1 aligns across 7 bases. The CDR3 totals 12 residues. Trimming removed 4 bases from V and 9 bases from J; junction bases left unmatched: 4. Looked up from germline, CDR1 is SGDLS and CDR2 is YYNGEE. Here the CDR3 DNA reads TGTGCCAGCAGCCTTCGGACAGGTGAGCAGTTCTTC. It encodes CASSLRTGEQFF. Variable domain in full (rest from reference TRBV9 and TRBJ2-1): DSGVTQTPKHLITATGQRVTLRCSPRSGDLSVYWYQQSLDQGLQFLIQYYNGEERAKGNILERFSAQQFPDLHSELNLSSLELGDSALYFCASSLRTGEQFFGPGTRLTVL.

In regard to this clone: The same CDR3 can be traced to other DNA sequences in this sample. The chain employs TRBV9 and TRBJ2-5; D is possibly TRBD1 (7 bases). Per germline, CDR1 SGDLS and CDR2 YYNGEE. The CDR3 totals 13 residues. Trimming shortened V by 7 bases and J by 3 bases, and 13 bases separated the two germline ends. CDR3 DNA sequence: TGTGCCAGCTCGTCAGGGGGGAAAGAGACCCAGTACTTC. Translating gives CASSSGGKETQYF.

In its sample, this clone was seen once. Distinct nucleotide sequences in the sample also encode this CDR3. V is TRBV19 and J is TRBJ1-2; the D is unclear. The V gene's germline CDR1 is LNHDA and CDR2 SQIVND (reference sequence). This CDR3 has 12 residues. Trimming shortened V by 7 bases and J by 5 bases, and 11 bases separated the two germline ends. CDR3 in amino acids: CASISANYGYTF. The CDR3 DNA reads TGTGCCAGTATATCAGCGAATTATGGCTACACCTTC.

The rearrangement links TRBV5-5 to TRBJ2-7; 13 bases line up with TRBD2. This CDR3 comprises 16 residues. Germline V gives CDR1 SGHKS, CDR2 YYEKEE (reference sequence). Unmatched junction bases numbered 5, after V lost 2 bases and J lost 3 bases. CDR3 amino acids: CASSFAGLAGVYEQYF. The CDR3 bases are TGTGCCAGCAGCTTCGCCGGACTAGCGGGAGTCTACGAGCAGTACTTC.

The gene calls are TRBV5-4 and TRBJ2-7; no clear D. The V gene lost 0 bases and the J gene lost 5 bases, with 15 bases spanning the gap. This CDR3 region has 15 residues. Germline CDR1 SGHNT, CDR2 YYREEE (reference sequence). The CDR3 nucleotides read TGTGCCAGCAGCTTGGCCCTAGTCGGTTCGGACGAGCAGTACTTC. Protein: CASSLALVGSDEQYF.

This clone was observed a few times. The genes are TRBV5-6 and TRBJ1-6; TRBD1 aligns across 10 bases. CDR1 and CDR2 from the germline V gene are SGHDT and YYEEEE. The V and J ends lost 2 bases and 9 bases, in that order; junction bases with no gene match: 5. The CDR3 sequence is 15 residues long. This chain's CDR3 is CASSFKGQGISPLHF. The CDR3 DNA sequence: TGTGCCAGCAGCTTTAAGGGACAGGGGATTTCACCCCTCCACTTT.

V and J are TRBV29-1 and TRBJ2-7, with TRBD2 matching 8 bases. The V segment lost 6 bases and the J segment 4 bases; nucleotides outside the gene matches: 5. The CDR3 totals 12 residues. CDR1 and CDR2 (germline): SQVTM, ANQGSEA. CDR3 nucleotide sequence: TGCAGCGTGGCCCGGGGGGGTTACGAGCAGTACTTC. As protein: CSVARGGYEQYF.

V gene TRBV28 combines with J gene TRBJ2-5; 7 positions match TRBD1. J was trimmed by 5 bases and V by 6 bases; bases with no gene match: 18. The CDR3 loop spans 17 amino acids. Germline V gene lookup returns CDR1 MDHEN and CDR2 SYDVKM. CDR3 bases: TGTGCCAGCAGACATAGGACGAACAGCCAGGGGGAGGAGACCCAGTACTTC. This translates into CASRHRTNSQGEETQYF.

The DNA for the CDR3 is TGTGCCAGCAGCCCCAGGGATTACTACGAGCAGTACTTC. Translated, it gives CASSPRDYYEQYF. The V gene is TRBV7-6, the J gene TRBJ2-7; D might be TRBD1 (5 bases). The ends were cut back, 5 bases at V and 3 bases at J, with 11 bases in the middle. CDR3 size: 13 residues. Germline loops: CDR1 SGHVS, CDR2 FNYEAQ.

This chain connects TRBV5-1 to TRBJ1-3; no clear D gene. This CDR3 comprises 16 residues. V was clipped by 0 bases and J by 0 bases, with 10 bases between them. CDR1 and CDR2 from the germline V gene are SGHRS and YFSETQ. CDR3 coding DNA: TGCGCCAGCAGCTTGGAAGGAGGAATCTCTGGAAACACCATATATTTT. This encodes CASSLEGGISGNTIYF.

This clone occurred a few times. The chain recombines TRBV5-1 with TRBJ2-3, with 8 bases that match TRBD1. CDR3 length: 15 residues. Germline assignment: CDR1 SGHRS and CDR2 YFSETQ. Unmatched junction bases numbered 5, after V lost 1 base and J lost 4 bases. The CDR3 nucleotides read TGCGCCAGCAGCTTGAGGCAGGGGGCCCCAGATACGCAGTATTTT. Amino acid sequence: CASSLRQGAPDTQYF.

J is TRBJ2-7 and V is TRBV5-1, with 12 positions matching TRBD2. CDR1 and CDR2 from the germline V gene are SGHRS and YFSETQ. J was trimmed by 2 bases and V by 2 bases; bases with no gene match: 8. The CDR3 sequence is 17 residues long. The CDR3 DNA is TGCGCCAGCAGCTTTAGACTAGCGGGAGATCGGACCTACGAGCAGTACTTC. This codes for CASSFRLAGDRTYEQYF.

The sample holds a few counts of this clone. The chain joins TRBV5-4 to TRBJ2-7; no clear D gene. CDR3 length: 13 amino acids. V dropped 5 bases and J dropped 7 bases, with 16 bases sitting between them. Germline loops: CDR1 SGHNT, CDR2 YYREEE (reference sequence). The CDR3 loop reads CASRYAGGREQYF. In DNA, the CDR3 is TGTGCCAGCAGGTATGCTGGCGGCCGGGAGCAGTACTTC.